Following are 10 T cell receptor beta chains from one sample sequenced in a study of cytomegalovirus exposure and HLA in healthy donors. The PCR used 60 Vbeta and 13 Jbeta primers. Profiling relied on immunoSEQ multiplex PCR, and the TCRdb table lists in-frame clones only, not all of them. Here the sample spans about 93,000 clones, nearly 80% being singletons. The specimen was PBMCs. The receptors shown here come from a woman aged 40 to 50 in good health and CMV-seronegative.

The chain combines TRBV4-3 with TRBJ2-3, with D possibly TRBD2 on 5 matching bases. This CDR3 is 15 amino acids long. V was trimmed by 0 bases and J by 6 bases, leaving 13 bases between them. The germline gives CDR1 LGHNA, CDR2 YSLEER. The CDR3 protein is CASSQDKGASDTQYF. DNA for the CDR3: TGCGCCAGCAGCCAAGATAAGGGAGCGAGTGATACGCAGTATTTT.

A word on this clone: The sample carries other DNA sequences with the same CDR3. The rearrangement links TRBV27 to TRBJ2-5; the D is unclear. The CDR3 runs 13 residues. CDR1 and CDR2 from the germline V gene are MNHEY and SMNVEV (reference sequence). The V end was cut by 3 bases, the J end by 2 bases, with 7 bases between. Here the CDR3 DNA reads TGTGCCAGCAGTTTGAACAGACAAGAGACCCAGTACTTC. It is translated as CASSLNRQETQYF.

The rearrangement links TRBV28 to TRBJ1-2; 8 bases are shared with TRBD1. Germline V CDR1 and CDR2: MDHEN, SYDVKM. The CDR3 is 14 residues long. The V gene end was trimmed by 1 base and the J gene end by 4 bases; junction bases not matched to a gene: 2. This chain's CDR3 is CASSLLDRGYGYTF. CDR3 coding DNA: TGTGCCAGCAGTTTATTAGACAGGGGCTATGGCTACACCTTC.

This chain connects TRBV7-2 to TRBJ1-5; D is perhaps TRBD1 (5 bases). V was cut by 1 base and J by 3 bases, with 7 bases left in between. The germline V gene encodes CDR1 SGHTA and CDR2 FQGNSA. The CDR3 is made up of 14 amino acids. In DNA, the CDR3 is TGTGCCAGCAGCTTAGAGGGGTCCAATCAGCCCCAGCATTTT. Translation: CASSLEGSNQPQHF.

The chain carries TRBV4-2 and TRBJ2-3; 14 bases match TRBD2. J gave up 4 bases and V 4 bases, and 7 bases lay outside the gene matches. The CDR3 length is 17 residues. Germline-derived CDR1 and CDR2 are LGHNA and YNFKEQ. The CDR3 DNA follows: TGTGCCAGCAGCCTAGGGACTAGCGGGAGTGTTCCAGATACGCAGTATTTT. Translated, it gives CASSLGTSGSVPDTQYF.

The chain couples TRBV5-4 to TRBJ2-3; D is perhaps TRBD1 (5 bases). Trimming pared 4 bases from V and 3 bases from J, leaving 15 bases between. CDR3 length: 15 amino acids. Germline lookup yields CDR1 SGHNT and CDR2 YYREEE (reference sequence). The DNA for the CDR3 is TGTGCCAGCAGCCCCCAGGGAATTGGGACAGATACGCAGTATTTT. Protein: CASSPQGIGTDTQYF.

The rearrangement joins TRBV28 to TRBJ1-2; 9 positions agree with TRBD1. V was clipped by 5 bases and J by 8 bases; unmatched bases: 9. CDR3 length: 14 amino acids. Germline V lookup: CDR1 MDHEN, CDR2 SYDVKM. CDR3 sequence (DNA): TGTGCCAGCAGTCCGGGACAGGGCAGGGGCGGCTACACCTTC. Its protein is CASSPGQGRGGYTF.

This sequence joins TRBV6-6 and TRBJ2-1, with 8 bases lining up with TRBD1. The CDR3 is 14 residues long. From germline, CDR1 is MNHNY and CDR2 SVGAGI (reference sequence). The junction had 11 bases not matched to a gene; V was cut back by 4 bases and J by 12 bases. The CDR3 sequence: CASSSGGGRFGQFF. CDR3 coding DNA: TGTGCCAGCAGTTCAGGGGGCGGGCGATTTGGGCAGTTCTTC.

This clone was seen only a few times. This chain uses TRBV6-5 with TRBJ2-7; D perhaps matches TRBD1 (6 bases). Germline V CDR1 and CDR2: MNHEY, SVGAGI. CDR3 length: 15 amino acids. The V and J ends lost 0 bases and 4 bases respectively, with 13 bases between them. In nucleotides, the CDR3 is TGTGCCAGCAGTTACTCGAGTACGCAGGGGTACGAGCAGTACTTC. This sequence encodes CASSYSSTQGYEQYF.

The chain uses TRBV4-3 and TRBJ1-2, with unresolved D. The ends were cut back, 5 bases at V and 4 bases at J, with 11 bases in the middle. In germline, CDR1 is LGHNA, CDR2 YSLEER. This CDR3 has 13 amino acids. The CDR3 spells CASSFDKTYGYTF. The CDR3, as DNA: TGCGCCAGCAGCTTTGACAAGACCTATGGCTACACCTTC.